Shown below are 30 T cell receptor beta chains from a single sample sequenced in a study of vaccination and CD4 T cells after COVID-19. Cultured CD4+ T cells had their DNA profiled by the Oncomine TCR Beta short-read assay. TCRdb passed the PCR reads through MiXCR, listing each CDR3 protein once. This repertoire shows about 12,000 distinct CDR3 sequences, about 76% found once; its top ten account for around 32%. Their recognized antigens are unknown. Treatment meaning: 10-day PBMC culture with coronavirus spike peptide pools or control peptides (ViraFEST assay). The source material was CD4+ T cells from blood, cultured in vitro. These receptors were obtained from a human donor who had recovered from COVID-19.

The V and J genes are TRBV7-8 and TRBJ1-4; 7 bases fit TRBD1. V shed 3 bases and J 6 bases; nucleotides not matched to a gene: 13. The CDR3 contains 17 residues. The V gene's germline CDR1 is SGHVS and CDR2 FQNEAQ. The CDR3 sequence is CASSLPGGRWGDEKLFF. CDR3 DNA sequence: TGTGCCAGCAGCTTGCCAGGGGGGCGTTGGGGGGATGAAAAACTGTTTTTT.

Here the CDR3 DNA reads TGTGCCTGGACGAAGGTTTACGGCTACACCTTC. This codes for CAWTKVYGYTF. This chain uses TRBV30 with TRBJ1-2; D gene uncertain. Germline CDR1 GTSNPN, CDR2 SVGIG (reference sequence). The V end lost 4 bases, the J end lost 8 bases, and 11 bases lay between the germline ends. This CDR3 comprises 11 residues.

As regards this clonotype: A read error may produce the germline difference seen at one junction end. J is TRBJ1-2 and V is TRBV6-5; 8 nucleotides align to TRBD1. The CDR3 totals 13 residues. CDR1 and CDR2 from the germline V gene are MNHEY and SVGAGI. The chain's CDR3 is CDSSYGTGIGYTF. CDR3 DNA sequence: TGTGACAGCAGTTACGGGACAGGTATTGGCTACACCTTC.

V gene TRBV6-1 combines with J gene TRBJ1-2; a possible D gene is TRBD1 (6 bases). The CDR3 loop spans 13 amino acids. Germline V gene lookup returns CDR1 MNHNS and CDR2 SASEGT. Trimming pared 8 bases from V and 6 bases from J, leaving 16 bases between. CDR3 DNA sequence: TGTGCCAGCCTTCCGGGACAAGTTCATGGCTACACCTTC. This encodes CASLPGQVHGYTF.

The gene calls are TRBV12-3 or TRBV12-4 and TRBJ1-2, with D perhaps matching TRBD1 (5 bases). The CDR3 loop spans 11 amino acids. Trimming removed 6 bases from V and 5 bases from J, with 7 bases in between. The DNA of the CDR3 is TGTGCCAGCAGCCCAGGGTATGGCTACACCTTC. Translating it yields CASSPGYGYTF.

The V call is TRBV20-1, the J call TRBJ2-3; TRBD2 agrees at 8 bases. V trimming: 1 base; J trimming: 14 bases; junction bases outside the gene matches: 8. Germline lookup yields CDR1 DFQATT and CDR2 SNEGSKA (reference sequence). CDR3 length: 12 amino acids. CDR3 amino acids: CSARVAAGDPYF. The CDR3 DNA sequence: TGCAGTGCTAGAGTGGCAGCGGGAGATCCGTATTTT.

The chain is built from TRBV7-9 and TRBJ1-1; D unclear. The CDR3 covers 15 residues. Germline CDR1 and CDR2: SEHNR and FQNEAQ (reference sequence). Deletions cut 2 bases from V and 4 bases from J, with 14 bases between. CDR3 region: CASSLRGWSVTEAFF. The CDR3 DNA sequence: TGTGCCAGCAGCTTACGCGGATGGTCCGTCACTGAAGCTTTCTTT.

This chain links TRBV6-5 with TRBJ2-7; D perhaps matches TRBD2 (6 bases). The CDR3 length is 16 residues. CDR1 is MNHEY and CDR2 is SVGAGI in the germline V gene. V was shortened by 2 bases and J by 2 bases, with 16 bases between the two germline ends. The CDR3 reads CASSYALGGTAYEQYF. CDR3 nucleotides: TGTGCCAGCAGTTACGCACTAGGAGGGACGGCCTACGAGCAGTACTTC.

The V and J genes are TRBV7-2 and TRBJ2-3; TRBD2 aligns across 7 bases. The germline CDR1 and CDR2 sequences are SGHTA and FQGNSA. V was pared by 4 bases and J by 4 bases, with 17 bases of the junction left unmatched. The CDR3 runs to 18 residues. Written as DNA, the CDR3 is TGTGCCAGCAGCTCAGCAATAGTCGGACTAGGGTATTCAGATACGCAGTATTTT. It yields the protein CASSSAIVGLGYSDTQYF.

The genes are TRBV18 and TRBJ1-2; 10 bases are a match to TRBD1. CDR3 length: 14 residues. V lost 2 bases to trimming and J lost 8 bases; unmatched junction nucleotides: 5. Per the germline V gene, CDR1 is KGHSH and CDR2 is LQKENI. The CDR3: CASSPRQGAQGYTF. In DNA, the CDR3 is TGTGCCAGCTCACCAAGACAGGGGGCACAAGGCTACACCTTC.

V and J are TRBV19 and TRBJ1-5; no reliable D call. V dropped 6 bases and J dropped 5 bases, with 17 bases sitting between them. This CDR3 is 15 amino acids long. CDR1 and CDR2 (germline): LNHDA, SQIVND (reference sequence). The CDR3, as DNA: TGTGCCAGTAGCTCGACCCCAGTGACCCATCAGCCCCAGCATTTT. This gives the protein CASSSTPVTHQPQHF.

The rearrangement joins TRBV19 to TRBJ2-7; no clear D gene. The germline gives CDR1 LNHDA, CDR2 SQIVND (reference sequence). CDR3 size: 14 residues. The V gene lost 6 bases and the J gene lost 5 bases, with 17 bases spanning the gap. CDR3 region: CASSPPGPLDEQYF. The CDR3 DNA follows: TGTGCCAGTAGCCCACCGGGCCCCCTGGACGAGCAGTACTTC.

V gene TRBV20-1 combines with J gene TRBJ1-1; the match to TRBD1 covers 7 bases. This CDR3 has 15 amino acids. Looked up from germline, CDR1 is DFQATT and CDR2 is SNEGSKA (reference sequence). With 0 bases clipped from V and 1 base from J, the junction kept 5 bases outside the gene matches. In DNA, the CDR3 is TGCAGTGCTAGAGATCCAAACAGGGGGAACACTGAAGCTTTCTTT. Encoded protein: CSARDPNRGNTEAFF.

The J gene is TRBJ2-7, the V gene TRBV7-8; D is unclear. The V end lost 7 bases, the J end lost 6 bases, and 22 bases lay between the germline ends. The germline V gene encodes CDR1 SGHVS and CDR2 FQNEAQ. The CDR3 runs to 15 residues. DNA for the CDR3: TGTGCCAGCACCAAAACCCCTCGGCCCGGGCTCGAGCAGTACTTC. It codes for CASTKTPRPGLEQYF.

The DNA for the CDR3 is TGCAGTGCTAGAGATCTGGGGGGAACTGAAGCTTTCTTT. Translated: CSARDLGGTEAFF. The gene calls are TRBV20-1 and TRBJ1-1; the D gene is possibly TRBD1 (5 bases). Trimming took 0 bases from V and 5 from J, leaving 10 bases between them. Germline CDR1 DFQATT, CDR2 SNEGSKA (reference sequence). The CDR3 runs to 13 residues.

The chain uses TRBV5-1 and TRBJ2-5; D is unresolved. The V and J ends lost 7 bases and 5 bases respectively, with 27 bases between them. This CDR3 is 17 amino acids long. Germline CDR1 is SGHRS and CDR2 is YFSETQ. This CDR3 is CASDNLAVGSHQETQYF. CDR3 sequence (DNA): TGCGCCAGCGACAACCTGGCTGTGGGGTCCCATCAGGAGACCCAGTACTTC.

This chain uses TRBV6-1 with TRBJ2-1, with 12 bases aligning to TRBD1. V lost 4 bases to trimming and J lost 9 bases; unmatched junction nucleotides: 7. The CDR3 is 15 amino acids. Germline lookup yields CDR1 MNHNS and CDR2 SASEGT. CDR3 in amino acids: CASSVRDRGLGEQFF. CDR3 bases: TGTGCCAGCAGTGTGAGGGACAGGGGGCTTGGTGAGCAGTTCTTC.

V is TRBV6-4 and J is TRBJ1-1; D not certain. V gave up 0 bases and J gave up 4 bases, with 6 bases separating them. CDR1 and CDR2 from the germline V gene are MRHNA and SNTAGT. This CDR3 has 13 residues. CDR3 residues: CASSDSWGTEAFF. CDR3 coding DNA: TGTGCCAGCAGTGACTCCTGGGGCACTGAAGCTTTCTTT.

V usage is TRBV7-9 and J usage is TRBJ2-3; TRBD2 matches 9 bases. V lost 5 bases and J lost 0; bases outside the gene matches: 9. The CDR3 has 17 residues. From germline, CDR1 is SEHNR and CDR2 FQNEAQ (reference sequence). The CDR3 DNA reads TGTGCCAGCAGCCGCTGGGGTAGCGGGGGTAGCACAGATACGCAGTATTTT. The encoded protein is CASSRWGSGGSTDTQYF.

The rearrangement links TRBV20-1 to TRBJ2-5; either TRBD1 or TRBD2 may supply D (5 bases each). Germline V lookup: CDR1 DFQATT, CDR2 SNEGSKA (reference sequence). The CDR3 is 13 amino acids. Trimming removed 5 bases at V and 6 bases at J, with 16 bases between. The CDR3, as DNA: TGCAGTGCTTTCGGGACCCTTTTAAAGACCCAGTACTTC. The encoded protein is CSAFGTLLKTQYF.

The chain carries TRBV20-1 and TRBJ1-1; D is ambiguous. Trimming took off 3 bases at V and 6 bases at J, with 17 bases between the two ends. The CDR3 is 14 residues long. Germline assignment: CDR1 DFQATT and CDR2 SNEGSKA (reference sequence). The CDR3: CSASFPTLSAEAFF. The CDR3 coding sequence is TGCAGTGCTAGTTTCCCCACCCTCTCGGCTGAAGCTTTCTTT.

The rearrangement links TRBV28 to TRBJ2-7; the match to TRBD2 covers 16 bases. The CDR3 contains 15 residues. Trimming removed 2 bases from V and 12 bases from J; junction bases left unmatched: 7. Germline assignment: CDR1 MDHEN and CDR2 SYDVKM. DNA for the CDR3: TGTGCCAGCAGTTTAGGGACTAGCGGGAGGGCCGAGGGGTACTTC. Protein product: CASSLGTSGRAEGYF.

The rearrangement joins TRBV18 to TRBJ1-2; TRBD1 agrees at 10 bases. CDR1 KGHSH and CDR2 LQKENI come from the germline V gene. The CDR3 loop spans 15 amino acids. V gave up 4 bases and J gave up 8 bases; unmatched junction bases: 10. This CDR3 is CASSLRQGADIGYTF. DNA of the CDR3: TGTGCCAGCTCACTGAGACAGGGGGCGGACATCGGCTACACCTTC.

V usage is TRBV24-1 and J usage is TRBJ2-1, with 12 bases aligning to TRBD2. The germline V gene encodes CDR1 KGHDR and CDR2 SFDVKD. V lost 4 bases, J lost 0 bases, and 0 bases stayed unmatched. The CDR3 extends over 16 amino acids. CDR3 nucleotides: TGTGCCACCAGTGAGACTAGCGGGAGCTCCTACAATGAGCAGTTCTTC. It yields the protein CATSETSGSSYNEQFF.

V usage is TRBV20-1 and J usage is TRBJ2-2; a weak D match, TRBD1 (6 bases). The CDR3 has 15 amino acids. Per germline, CDR1 DFQATT and CDR2 SNEGSKA (reference sequence). Trimming took 3 bases from V and 6 from J, leaving 17 bases between them. The CDR3 nucleotides are TGCAGTGCTAGGGGACATTTGAACACCGCCGGGGAGCTGTTTTTT. It codes for CSARGHLNTAGELFF.

This rearrangement joins TRBV27 to TRBJ1-2, with 8 bases aligning to TRBD1. The germline CDR1 and CDR2 sequences are MNHEY and SMNVEV (reference sequence). This CDR3 region has 13 residues. V dropped 6 bases and J dropped 7; count of bases not matched to a gene: 7. CDR3 nucleotides: TGTGCCAGCAGGACAGACAGGGGTGGTGGCTACACCTTC. Residues: CASRTDRGGGYTF.

J is TRBJ2-6 and V is TRBV6-1; D tentatively reads TRBD1 or TRBD2 (7 bases each). CDR3 length equals 15 residues. Germline CDR1 reads MNHNS; CDR2 reads SASEGT. Trimming pared 6 bases from V and 4 bases from J, leaving 13 bases between. The CDR3 bases are TGTGCCAGCAGGCAGGGGGGGTCCGGGGCCAACGTCCTGACTTTC. It encodes CASRQGGSGANVLTF.

This chain uses TRBV24-1 with TRBJ1-2; D unresolved. V was trimmed by 3 bases and J by 2 bases, leaving 9 bases between them. CDR1 and CDR2 (germline): KGHDR, SFDVKD. This CDR3 is 14 amino acids long. In nucleotides, the CDR3 is TGTGCCACCAGTGATCCACCTCCGAACTATGGCTACACCTTC. This gives the protein CATSDPPPNYGYTF.

V and J are TRBV7-2 and TRBJ1-2; unclear D gene. The CDR3 has 14 residues. Trimming took 0 bases from V and 0 from J, leaving 5 bases between them. Germline CDR1 reads SGHTA; CDR2 reads FQGNSA. For the CDR3, the DNA is TGTGCCAGCAGCTTAGCGCCAACTAACTATGGCTACACCTTC. Amino acid sequence: CASSLAPTNYGYTF.

The chain recombines TRBV7-8 with TRBJ2-2; 13 nucleotides align to TRBD2. V was pared by 5 bases and J by 5 bases, with 8 bases of the junction left unmatched. CDR1 is SGHVS and CDR2 is FQNEAQ in the germline V gene. The CDR3 sequence is 17 residues long. Here the CDR3 DNA reads TGTGCCAGCAGCCGCTCGCAGGGACTAGCGGGGACCGGGGAGCTGTTTTTT. Translating gives CASSRSQGLAGTGELFF.